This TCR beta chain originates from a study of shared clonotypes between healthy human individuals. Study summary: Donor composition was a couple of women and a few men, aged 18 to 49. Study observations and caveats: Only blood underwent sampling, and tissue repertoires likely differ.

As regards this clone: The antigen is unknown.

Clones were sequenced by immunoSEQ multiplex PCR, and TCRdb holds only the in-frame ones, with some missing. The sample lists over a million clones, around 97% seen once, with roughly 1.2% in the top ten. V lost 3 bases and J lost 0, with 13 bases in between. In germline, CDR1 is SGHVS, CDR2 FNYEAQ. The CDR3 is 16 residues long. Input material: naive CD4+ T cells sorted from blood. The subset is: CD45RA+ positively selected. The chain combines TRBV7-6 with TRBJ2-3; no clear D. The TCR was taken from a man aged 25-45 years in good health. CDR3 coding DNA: TGTGCCAGCAGCTTGGTATATCGCCAAAGCACAGATACGCAGTATTTT. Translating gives CASSLVYRQSTDTQYF.